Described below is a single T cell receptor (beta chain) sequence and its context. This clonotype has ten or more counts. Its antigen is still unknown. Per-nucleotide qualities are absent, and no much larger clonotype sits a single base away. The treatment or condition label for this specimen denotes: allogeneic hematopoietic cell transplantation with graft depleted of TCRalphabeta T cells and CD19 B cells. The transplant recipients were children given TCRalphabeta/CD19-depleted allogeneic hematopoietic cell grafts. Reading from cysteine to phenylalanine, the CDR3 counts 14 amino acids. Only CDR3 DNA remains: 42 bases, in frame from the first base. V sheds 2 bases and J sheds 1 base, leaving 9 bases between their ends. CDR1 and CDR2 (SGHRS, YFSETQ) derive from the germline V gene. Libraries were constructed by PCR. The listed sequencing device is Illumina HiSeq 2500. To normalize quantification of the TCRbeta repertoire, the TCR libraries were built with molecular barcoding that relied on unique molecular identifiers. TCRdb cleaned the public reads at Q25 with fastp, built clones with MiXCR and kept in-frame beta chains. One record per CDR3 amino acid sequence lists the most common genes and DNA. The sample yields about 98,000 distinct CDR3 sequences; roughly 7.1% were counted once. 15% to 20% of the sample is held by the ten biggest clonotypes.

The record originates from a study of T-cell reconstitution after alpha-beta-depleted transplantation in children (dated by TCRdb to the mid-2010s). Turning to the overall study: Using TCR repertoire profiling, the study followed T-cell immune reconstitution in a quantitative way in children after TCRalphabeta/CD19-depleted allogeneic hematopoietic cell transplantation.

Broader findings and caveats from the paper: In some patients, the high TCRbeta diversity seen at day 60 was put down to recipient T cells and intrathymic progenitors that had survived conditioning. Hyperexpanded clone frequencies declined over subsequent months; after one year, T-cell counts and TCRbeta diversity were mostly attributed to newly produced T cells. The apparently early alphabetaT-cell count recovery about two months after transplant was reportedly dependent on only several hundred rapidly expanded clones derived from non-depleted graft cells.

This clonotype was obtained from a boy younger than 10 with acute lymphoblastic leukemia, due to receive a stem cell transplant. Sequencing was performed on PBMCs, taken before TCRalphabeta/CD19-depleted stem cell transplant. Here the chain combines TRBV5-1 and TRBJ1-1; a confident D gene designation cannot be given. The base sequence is TGCGCCAGCAGCTTCCAGGCGTCGAACACTGAAGCTTTCTTT. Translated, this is CASSFQASNTEAFF.